Listed below are T cell receptor beta chains from one sample, sequenced in a study of cytomegalovirus exposure and HLA in healthy donors. TCRdb keeps only in-frame clones here, not all; method: immunoSEQ multiplex PCR. This repertoire shows 90,000 to 110,000 clones, around 77% found once; its top ten account for roughly 8.6%. The source material was PBMCs. The receptors were gathered from a woman between 40 and 50 years old in good health and CMV-seropositive. Each CDR3 is given with its conserved first and last residue. Fields, in order: J gene, V gene, CDR3 protein.

J gene: TRBJ1-2; V gene: TRBV29-1; CDR3 protein: CSVRVSGGQATSDYGYTF
J gene: TRBJ2-5; V gene: TRBV5-8; CDR3 protein: CASSRDFAETQYF
J gene: TRBJ2-7; V gene: TRBV28; CDR3 protein: CASSLGQIFFRDEQYF
J gene: TRBJ2-5; V gene: TRBV7-7; CDR3 protein: CASSPSYRETQYF
J gene: TRBJ1-1; V gene: TRBV13; CDR3 protein: CASSPLLKNTEAFF
J gene: TRBJ2-1; V gene: TRBV27; CDR3 protein: CASSLYSSYNEQFF
J gene: TRBJ2-5; V gene: TRBV28; CDR3 protein: CASSLPGGSETQYF
J gene: TRBJ2-5; V gene: TRBV7-2; CDR3 protein: CASSAVLAGVDEQYF
J gene: TRBJ2-3; V gene: TRBV11-3; CDR3 protein: CASSLDAGGGDTQYF
J gene: TRBJ2-6; V gene: TRBV5-6; CDR3 protein: CASSLDRVSGANVLTF
J gene: TRBJ1-2; V gene: TRBV5-1; CDR3 protein: CASSSLTGTGNGYTF
J gene: NA; V gene: TRBV27; CDR3 protein: CASSLTEISYEQYF
J gene: TRBJ1-5; V gene: TRBV28; CDR3 protein: CASRQGGGNQPQHF
J gene: TRBJ1-1; V gene: TRBV7-9; CDR3 protein: CASSLIQNTEAFF
J gene: TRBJ2-5; V gene: TRBV29-1; CDR3 protein: CSVPGTRGPQETQYF
J gene: TRBJ2-1; V gene: TRBV5-1; CDR3 protein: CASSHGLAGGISYNEQFF
J gene: TRBJ2-3; V gene: TRBV6-1; CDR3 protein: CASSESGGRGDTQYF
J gene: TRBJ2-2; V gene: TRBV5-4; CDR3 protein: CASSLPQGIGVAGELFF
J gene: TRBJ1-3; V gene: TRBV7-9; CDR3 protein: CASSLVRNSGNTIYF
J gene: TRBJ1-5; V gene: TRBV6-5; CDR3 protein: CATRETGENQPQHF
J gene: TRBJ2-7; V gene: TRBV10-3; CDR3 protein: CAISGPGGREGLYEQYF
J gene: TRBJ2-7; V gene: TRBV28; CDR3 protein: CASSFIGEGTYEQYF
J gene: TRBJ2-5; V gene: TRBV28; CDR3 protein: CASSLNFWTGWGGETQYF
J gene: TRBJ1-1; V gene: TRBV12-5; CDR3 protein: CASGLPRQGGTEAFF
J gene: TRBJ2-6; V gene: TRBV19; CDR3 protein: CATRRSRALGMGVLTF
J gene: TRBJ1-2; V gene: TRBV19; CDR3 protein: CASLRDRGSNYGYTF
J gene: TRBJ2-7; V gene: TRBV7-2; CDR3 protein: CASSGQGGPYEQYF
J gene: TRBJ1-6; V gene: TRBV7-9; CDR3 protein: CASSRPSRGYNSPLHF
J gene: TRBJ2-3; V gene: TRBV5-1; CDR3 protein: CASSRYGTGAGDTQYF
J gene: TRBJ2-1; V gene: TRBV5-1; CDR3 protein: CASSPPRGWPTRNEQFF
J gene: TRBJ1-1; V gene: TRBV18; CDR3 protein: CASSLREAEAFF
J gene: TRBJ2-7; V gene: TRBV2; CDR3 protein: CASSATLAGGGQDEQYF
J gene: TRBJ1-1; V gene: TRBV9; CDR3 protein: CASSVSGDRLEAFF
J gene: TRBJ2-1; V gene: TRBV5-1; CDR3 protein: CASSLGGGLGSYNEQFF
J gene: TRBJ2-5; V gene: TRBV23-1; CDR3 protein: CASSPPTSGVAGGIQETQYF
J gene: TRBJ1-4; V gene: TRBV28; CDR3 protein: CASSFRSLREKLFF
J gene: TRBJ2-1; V gene: TRBV7-7; CDR3 protein: CASSSSGTGHGEQFF
J gene: TRBJ2-5; V gene: TRBV18; CDR3 protein: CASSRGREQYF
J gene: TRBJ2-2; V gene: TRBV5-1; CDR3 protein: CASSTGTSVSGELFF
J gene: TRBJ1-5; V gene: TRBV28; CDR3 protein: CASSQGAEQPQHF
J gene: TRBJ2-1; V gene: TRBV11-2; CDR3 protein: CASSFRETSGSPREQFF
J gene: TRBJ1-2; V gene: TRBV7-9; CDR3 protein: CASSPGPGTKYGYTF
J gene: TRBJ1-2; V gene: TRBV28; CDR3 protein: CASRRTGTNYGYTF
J gene: TRBJ2-6; V gene: TRBV15; CDR3 protein: CATSRDNPGANVLTF
J gene: TRBJ1-6; V gene: TRBV2; CDR3 protein: CASEGQGLGNSPLHF
J gene: TRBJ2-5; V gene: TRBV4-3; CDR3 protein: CASSQETIKAGGMETQYF